This TCR beta chain was sequenced for a study of Ad26.COV2.S vaccination and SARS-CoV-2 variants. Trimming cost V 6 bases and J 3 bases, with 15 bases left between them. The CDR3 is made up of 15 amino acids. Germline-derived CDR1 and CDR2 are MNHEY and SVGAGI. General study results and limits: Responses of T cells in total may have been underestimated by the TCR breadth and depth analyses. Greater spike-specific TCR breadth was seen in vaccine recipients than in placebo recipients. Recipients of either vaccine or placebo displayed similar breadth of non-spike TCRs.

Treatment meaning: around 19 received Ad26.COV2.S at low or high dose, single or two shots; about 5 received placebo; per-sample allocation not given. Specimens were obtained on day 63 following the first vaccine or placebo injection. Worth noting for this clone: What it binds is unknown.

Profiling relied on immunoSEQ multiplex PCR, and the TCRdb table lists in-frame clones only, not all of them. The sample holds 440,000 or so clones, about 92% seen once. The chain couples TRBV6-5 to TRBJ1-5, with a weak D call TRBD1 (6 bases). The origin of this receptor is a person aged 18 to 59 who received the Ad26.COV2.S COVID-19 vaccine or a placebo. The material was peripheral blood, obtained in a trial of Ad26.COV2.S vaccine versus placebo. The CDR3 is CASRSRGGSNQPQHF. In DNA, the CDR3 is TGTGCCAGCAGATCCAGAGGGGGATCCAATCAGCCCCAGCATTTT.